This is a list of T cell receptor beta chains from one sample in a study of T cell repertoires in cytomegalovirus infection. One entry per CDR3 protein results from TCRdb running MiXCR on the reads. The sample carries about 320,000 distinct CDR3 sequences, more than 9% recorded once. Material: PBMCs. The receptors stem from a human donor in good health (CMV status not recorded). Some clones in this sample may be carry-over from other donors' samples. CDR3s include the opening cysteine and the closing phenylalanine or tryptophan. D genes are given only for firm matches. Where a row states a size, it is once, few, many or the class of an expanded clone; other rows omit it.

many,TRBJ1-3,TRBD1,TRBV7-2,TGTGCCAGCAGCTTATGGCGGACAGGGAGCTCTGGAAACACCATATATTTT,CASSLWRTGSSGNTIYF
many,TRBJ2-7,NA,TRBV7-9,TGTGCCAGCAGCTTAGGAGGGGGGAAGCAGTACTTC,CASSLGGGKQYF
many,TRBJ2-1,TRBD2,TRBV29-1,TGCAGCCCCCGGGGGGGACTAGCGGGAGCCACGGCATACAATGAGCAGTTCTTC,CSPRGGLAGATAYNEQFF
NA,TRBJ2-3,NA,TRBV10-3,TGTGCCATCAGCCTCCTGTCCGGGAGCGGCACAGATACGCAGTATTTT,CAISLLSGSGTDTQYF
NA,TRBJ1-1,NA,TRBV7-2,TGTGCCAGCAGCTTATATCTATCCGGGGCAGGCACTGAAGCTTTCTTT,CASSLYLSGAGTEAFF
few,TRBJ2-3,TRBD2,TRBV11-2,TGTGCCAGCAGCTCCCGAGGGCGGGGGGTCTCAGATACGCAGTATTTT,CASSSRGRGVSDTQYF
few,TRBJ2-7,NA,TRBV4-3,TGCGCCAGCAGCCAAGAATCCGGAGCGAGCTACGAGCAGTACTTC,CASSQESGASYEQYF
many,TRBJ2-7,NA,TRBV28,TGTGCCAGCAGTCAAGGGACAATCGCAAACTACGAGCAGTACTTC,CASSQGTIANYEQYF
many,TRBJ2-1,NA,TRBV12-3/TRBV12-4,TGTGCCAGCAGTCCGGACAATGAGCAGTTCTTC,CASSPDNEQFF
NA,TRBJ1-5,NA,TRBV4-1,TGTGCCAGCAGCCAAGGCGAGGGAGATAGCAATCAGCCCCAGCATTTT,CASSQGEGDSNQPQHF
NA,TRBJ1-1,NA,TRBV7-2,TGTGCCAGCAGCTACCGTATGGTAGGTACTGAAGCTTTCTTT,CASSYRMVGTEAFF
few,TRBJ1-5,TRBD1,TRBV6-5,TGTGCCAGCAGCTCAACCGGACAGGGGATCGGTAATCAGCCCCAGCATTTT,CASSSTGQGIGNQPQHF
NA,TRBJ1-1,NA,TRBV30,TGTGCCTGGATCACCCAGGGCTTAATTAACACTGAAGCTTTCTTT,CAWITQGLINTEAFF
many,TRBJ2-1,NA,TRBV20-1,TGCAGTGCTACCCAGCTGACGGGGTTTGACAATGAGCAGTTCTTC,CSATQLTGFDNEQFF
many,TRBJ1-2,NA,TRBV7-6,TGTGCCAGCAGCAGAGGGGCGCAGGGCTATGGCTACACCTTC,CASSRGAQGYGYTF
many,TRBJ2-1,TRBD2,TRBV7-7,TGTGCCAGCAGCTTCAGGGCGGGAGGATATAATGAGCAGTTCTTC,CASSFRAGGYNEQFF
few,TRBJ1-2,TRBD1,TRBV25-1,TGTGCCAGCAGTGAACCCACTTTGGCAGGGGGAGATGGCTACACCTTC,CASSEPTLAGGDGYTF
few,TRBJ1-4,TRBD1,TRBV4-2,TGTGCCAGCAGCCAAAGTGACAGGGACGATGAAAAACTGTTTTTT,CASSQSDRDDEKLFF
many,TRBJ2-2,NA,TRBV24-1,TGTGCCACCAGCCCAGTTAGCGACACCGGGGAGCTGTTTTTT,CATSPVSDTGELFF
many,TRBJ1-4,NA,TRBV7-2,TGTGCCAGCAGCTTAGGGACAGACGCTAATGAAAAACTGTTTTTT,CASSLGTDANEKLFF
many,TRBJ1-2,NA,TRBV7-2,TGTGCCAGCAGCTTGGATCCAGGAAAGGGGGGGGGCTACACCTTC,CASSLDPGKGGGYTF
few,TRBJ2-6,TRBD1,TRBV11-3,TGTGCCAGCAGCCCACGACAGGGTCAAGGCTCTGGGGCCAACGTCCTGACTTTC,CASSPRQGQGSGANVLTF
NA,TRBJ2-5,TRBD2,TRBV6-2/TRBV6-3,TGTGCCAGCAGGGGACTAGCGGACCAAGAGACCCAGTACTTC,CASRGLADQETQYF
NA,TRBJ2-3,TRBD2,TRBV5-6,TGTGCCAGCAGCGACCTCCAGACTAGCGGGGGGCCTACAGATACGCAGTATTTT,CASSDLQTSGGPTDTQYF
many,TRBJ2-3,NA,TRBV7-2,TGTGCCAGCAGCTTGGGGGCAGGGCCAGATACGCAGTATTTT,CASSLGAGPDTQYF
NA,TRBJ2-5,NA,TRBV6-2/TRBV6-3,TGTGCCAGCAGTCCCCTCAAGGGCCAGTACTTC,CASSPLKGQYF
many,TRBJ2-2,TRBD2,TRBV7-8,TGTGCCAGCAGCCGCCGAGTAGCGGGAAGCACCGGGGAGCTGTTTTTT,CASSRRVAGSTGELFF
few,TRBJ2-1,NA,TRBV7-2,TGTGCCAGCGTGAGATTCGGTAACAATGAGCAGTTCTTC,CASVRFGNNEQFF
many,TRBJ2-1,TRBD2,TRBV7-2,TGTGCCAGCAGCCCCCTGTGGAGCGGGGGGGCCCATGAGCAGTTCTTC,CASSPLWSGGAHEQFF
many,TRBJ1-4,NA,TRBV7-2,TGTGCCAGCAGTTCGCAGGGGCTTGGTGAAAAACTGTTTTTT,CASSSQGLGEKLFF
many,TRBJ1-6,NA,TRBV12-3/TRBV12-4,TGTGCCAGCCGGGCCTTAACTAATTCACCCCTCCACTTT,CASRALTNSPLHF
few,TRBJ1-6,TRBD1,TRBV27,TGTGCCAGCAAAGTCCAGACAGGGGGTTCACCCCTCCACTTT,CASKVQTGGSPLHF
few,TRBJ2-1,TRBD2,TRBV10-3,TGTGCCACAAAGACTAGCGGGGGGGCCGATGAGCAGTTCTTC,CATKTSGGADEQFF
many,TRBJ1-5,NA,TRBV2,TGTGCCAGCAGTGAACCCACGGGGGGTAATCAGCCCCAGCATTTT,CASSEPTGGNQPQHF
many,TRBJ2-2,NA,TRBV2,TGTGCCAGCAGTGAAGTCAGCTCGAACACCGGGGAGCTGTTTTTT,CASSEVSSNTGELFF
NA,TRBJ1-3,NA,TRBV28,TGTGCCAGCAGTTTAGGCGGCGGGGCTGGAAACACCATATATTTT,CASSLGGGAGNTIYF
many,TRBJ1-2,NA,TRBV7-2,TGTGCCAGCAGCTCCCTTGGGAGGGGGGATGGCTACACCTTC,CASSSLGRGDGYTF
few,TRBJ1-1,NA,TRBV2,TGTGCCAGTAGGGAACACTCTGAAGCTTTCTTT,CASREHSEAFF
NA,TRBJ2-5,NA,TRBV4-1,TGCGCCAGCAGCCAGGTCCCAGGGACCGAAGAGACCCAGTACTTC,CASSQVPGTEETQYF
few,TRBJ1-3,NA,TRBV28,TGTGCCAGCAGTTTATGGGGGGCTGGAAACACCATATATTTT,CASSLWGAGNTIYF
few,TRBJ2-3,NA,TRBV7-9,TGTGCCAGCAGCTTATGGGAATACACAGATACGCAGTATTTT,CASSLWEYTDTQYF
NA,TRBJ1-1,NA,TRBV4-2,TGTGCCAGCAGCCCTAGGTCGAGGGGCTGGGGCACTGAAGCTTTCTTT,CASSPRSRGWGTEAFF
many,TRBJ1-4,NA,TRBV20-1,TGCAGTGTGGAAGGAGAAGAAAAACTGTTTTTT,CSVEGEEKLFF
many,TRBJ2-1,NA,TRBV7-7,TGTGCCAGCAGCCCCGGTAATTTCTTC,CASSPGNFF
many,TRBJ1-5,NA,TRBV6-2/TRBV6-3,TGTGCCAGCAGTGGCACTAGCAATCAGCCCCAGCATTTT,CASSGTSNQPQHF
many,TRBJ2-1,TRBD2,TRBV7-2,TGTGCCAGTCAGCTAGCGGGGGGGTACAATGAGCAGTTCTTC,CASQLAGGYNEQFF